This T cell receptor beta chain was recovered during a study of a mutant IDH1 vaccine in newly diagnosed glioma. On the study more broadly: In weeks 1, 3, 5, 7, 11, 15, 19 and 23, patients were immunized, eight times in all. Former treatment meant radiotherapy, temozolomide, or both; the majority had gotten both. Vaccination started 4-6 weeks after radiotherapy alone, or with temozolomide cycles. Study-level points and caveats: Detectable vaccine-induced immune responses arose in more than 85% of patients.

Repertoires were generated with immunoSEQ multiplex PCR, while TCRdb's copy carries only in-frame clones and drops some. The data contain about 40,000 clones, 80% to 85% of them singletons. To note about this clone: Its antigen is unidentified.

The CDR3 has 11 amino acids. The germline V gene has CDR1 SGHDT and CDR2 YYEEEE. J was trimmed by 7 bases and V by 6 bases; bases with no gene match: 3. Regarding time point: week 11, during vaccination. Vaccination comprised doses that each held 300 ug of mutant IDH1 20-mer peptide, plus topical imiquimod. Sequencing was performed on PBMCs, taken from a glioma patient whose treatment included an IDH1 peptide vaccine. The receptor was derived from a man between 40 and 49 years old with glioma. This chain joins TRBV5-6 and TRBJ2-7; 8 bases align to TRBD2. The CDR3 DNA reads TGTGCCAGCACCTCGGGGGGGGAGCAGTACTTC. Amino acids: CASTSGGEQYF.